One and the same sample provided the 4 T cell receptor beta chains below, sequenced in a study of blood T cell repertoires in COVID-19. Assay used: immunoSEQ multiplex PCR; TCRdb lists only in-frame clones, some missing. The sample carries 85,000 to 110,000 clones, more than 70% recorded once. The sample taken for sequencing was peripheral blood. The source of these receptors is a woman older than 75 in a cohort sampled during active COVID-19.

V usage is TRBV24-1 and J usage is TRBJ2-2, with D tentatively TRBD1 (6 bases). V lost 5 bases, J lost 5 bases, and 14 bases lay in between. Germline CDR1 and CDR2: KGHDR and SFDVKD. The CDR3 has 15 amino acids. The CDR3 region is CATSGTQGRTGELFF. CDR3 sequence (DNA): TGTGCCACCAGTGGTACACAGGGTCGGACCGGGGAGCTGTTTTTT.

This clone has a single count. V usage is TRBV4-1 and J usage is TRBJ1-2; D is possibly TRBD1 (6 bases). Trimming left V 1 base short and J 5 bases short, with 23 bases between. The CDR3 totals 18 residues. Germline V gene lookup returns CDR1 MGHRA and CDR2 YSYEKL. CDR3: CASSQGVVGASSFYGYTF. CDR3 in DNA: TGCGCCAGCAGCCAAGGGGTAGTGGGGGCCTCCTCGTTTTATGGCTACACCTTC.

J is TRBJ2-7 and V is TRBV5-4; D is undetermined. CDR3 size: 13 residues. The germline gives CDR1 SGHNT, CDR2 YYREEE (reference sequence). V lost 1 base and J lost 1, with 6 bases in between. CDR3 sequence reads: CASSLPPSYEQYF. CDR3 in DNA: TGTGCCAGCAGCTTGCCTCCTTCCTACGAGCAGTACTTC.

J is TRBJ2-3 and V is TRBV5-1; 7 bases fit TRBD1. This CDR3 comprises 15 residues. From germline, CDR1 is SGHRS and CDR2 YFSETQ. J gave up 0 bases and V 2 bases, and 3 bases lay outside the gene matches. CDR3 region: CASSLGGQSTDTQYF. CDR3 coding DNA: TGCGCCAGCAGCTTAGGGGGACAGAGCACAGATACGCAGTATTTT. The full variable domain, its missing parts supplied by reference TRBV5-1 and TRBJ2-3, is KAGVTQTPRYLIKTRGQQVTLSCSPISGHRSVSWYQQTPGQGLQFLFEYFSETQRNKGNFPGRFSGRQFSNSRSEMNVSTLELGDSALYLCASSLGGQSTDTQYFGPGTRLTVL.